This TCR beta chain comes out of a study of blood T cell repertoires in COVID-19. Study-level background: Spain, Italy and the United States supplied samples that represented acute and convalescent COVID-19. Nucleic acid was either cDNA or gDNA, and it came from T cells, B-cell-depleted T cells, or PBMCs.

Authors' methods: The assay estimated nucleated cells by amplifying reference gene primers. Clones were read by immunoSEQ multiplex PCR, and TCRdb kept only the in-frame ones, dropping some. V, J and clone size reflect that table, while D and trimming were determined from the DNA. The sample carries about 140,000 clones, 75% to 90% recorded once. The CDR3 consists of 17 residues. The trim removed 9 bases at V and 2 bases at J, leaving 12 bases unmatched. Germline V lookup: CDR1 LNHDA, CDR2 SQIVND (reference sequence). The clonotype was recovered from a man aged 60 to 69 with active or convalescent COVID-19. Source material: peripheral blood. This rearrangement joins TRBV19 to TRBJ2-2; 10 bases fit TRBD1. The DNA for the CDR3 is TGTGCCAGCAGGAGCCTCGACAGGGGGCTAAACACCGGGGAGCTGTTTTTT. Its translation: CASRSLDRGLNTGELFF.